This T cell receptor (beta chain) was recovered during a study of OX40 agonist ivuxolimab in advanced cancers. Study-wide background: A male proportion of over 70% was recorded, with mean age approximately 60 years and range roughly 23 to 90.

Profiling relied on immunoSEQ multiplex PCR, and the TCRdb table lists in-frame clones only, not all of them. The sample carries about 80,000 clones, 90% recorded once. Trimming left V 4 bases short and J 3 bases short, with 16 bases between. Germline V gene data show CDR1 as MNHEY and CDR2 as SMNVEV (reference sequence). The length of the CDR3 is 17 residues. The chain joins TRBV27 to TRBJ1-6; D not resolved. The origin of this receptor is an adult with an advanced solid tumor such as melanoma, head and neck, liver or kidney cancer. The sample consisted of CD4+ or CD8+ T cells sorted from blood, taken in a trial of the OX40 agonist ivuxolimab. CDR3 in amino acids: CASSSRADGDYNSPLHF. In DNA, the CDR3 is TGTGCCAGCAGTTCCCGGGCCGACGGGGACTATAATTCACCCCTCCACTTT.